The rows below give T cell receptor beta chains drawn from one sample of a study of shared clonotypes between healthy human individuals. Generated by immunoSEQ multiplex PCR, the TCRdb table keeps only in-frame clones and is missing some. This sample has millions of clones, with over 85% found just once. The sample taken for sequencing was naive CD4+ T cells sorted from blood. The receptors shown here come from a man aged 18 to 30 in good health. CDR3s include the opening cysteine and the closing phenylalanine or tryptophan. A D gene is named only where the DNA matches it firmly. Rows may omit the clone size; those that give it use once, few, many or a size class.

.	.	TRBJ1-5	TRBV7-2	TGTGCCAGCAGCTTATCCTCTGTCGGGGCCCAGCATTTT	CASSLSSVGAQHF
.	.	TRBJ1-5	TRBV5-6	TGTGCCAGCAGCTTGAGCGGCAGATATAGCAATCAGCCCCAGCATTTT	CASSLSGRYSNQPQHF
.	.	TRBJ2-7	TRBV6-1	TGTGCCAGCCAACAGGGCTACGAGCAGTACTTC	CASQQGYEQYF
.	TRBD2	TRBJ2-7	TRBV9	TGTGCCAGCAGCGGATTAGTAGGGACTAGCGGGAGCAACGAGCAGTACTTC	CASSGLVGTSGSNEQYF
.	.	TRBJ2-5	TRBV18	TGTGCCAGCTCACCAACAGCACGGGGGGAGACCCAGTACTTC	CASSPTARGETQYF
.	TRBD2	TRBJ2-3	TRBV11-2	TGTGCCAGCAGGACTAGCGGGAGAACCATCGGCACAGATACGCAGTATTTT	CASRTSGRTIGTDTQYF
.	TRBD1	TRBJ2-7	TRBV2	TGTGCCAGCAGTGACGACCGGGACAGGGGCAGCTACGAGCAGTACTTC	CASSDDRDRGSYEQYF
.	.	TRBJ1-1	TRBV27	TGTGCCAGCAGTTCCCAATGGAGGGGAACTGAAGCTTTCTTT	CASSSQWRGTEAFF
.	.	TRBJ2-3	TRBV30	TGTGCCTGGGGCCAGAGATGGGGGCCAGAACGTACAGATACGCAGTATTTT	CAWGQRWGPERTDTQYF
.	TRBD2	TRBJ2-1	TRBV18	TGTGCCAGCTCACCGATGCTAGCGGGAGGTAATGAGCAGTTCTTC	CASSPMLAGGNEQFF
once	.	TRBJ2-7	TRBV10-1	TGCGCCAGCAGTGATACTGGGAACCCCTACGAGCAGTACTTC	CASSDTGNPYEQYF
.	.	TRBJ1-5	TRBV18	TGTGCCAGCTCACCACCGTCGCTAGCGGGAGCCCCCCAGCATTTT	CASSPPSLAGAPQHF
.	.	TRBJ2-7	TRBV5-1	TGCGCCAGCAGCCCAAACCTCTACGAGCAGTACTTC	CASSPNLYEQYF
.	.	TRBJ1-3	TRBV9	TGTGCCAGCAGCGTAGGTACGGCTTTCTCTGGAAACACCATATATTTT	CASSVGTAFSGNTIYF
.	.	TRBJ2-7	TRBV5-5	TGTGCCAGCAGCTTGGGGCCTATCTCCCTCTCCTACGAGCAGTACTTC	CASSLGPISLSYEQYF
.	.	TRBJ1-1	TRBV18	TGTGCCAGCTCACCTATGACCCCGGGGGCTATGAACACTGAAGCTTTCTTT	CASSPMTPGAMNTEAFF
.	.	TRBJ1-3	TRBV18	TGTGCCAGCTCACCTGGCCGAGCCTCTGGAAACACCATATATTTT	CASSPGRASGNTIYF
.	.	TRBJ2-2	TRBV5-4	TGTGCCAGCACCCCGAGACAGGACAACACCGGGGAGCTGTTTTTT	CASTPRQDNTGELFF
.	.	TRBJ1-1	TRBV30	TGTGCCTCCGACATAGGGATGGCCACTGAAGCTTTCTTT	CASDIGMATEAFF
.	.	TRBJ1-6	TRBV27	TGTGCCAGCAGTCCACCGGGCGCACCCCTCCACTTT	CASSPPGAPLHF
.	TRBD2	TRBJ2-5	TRBV18	TGTGCCAGCTGCCCGGGACTACAAGAGACCCAGTACTTC	CASCPGLQETQYF
once	.	TRBJ2-2	TRBV27	TGTGCCAGCACCCCCGTGGGGCGGACGAACACCGGGGAGCTGTTTTTT	CASTPVGRTNTGELFF
once	TRBD1	TRBJ1-1	TRBV7-9	TGTGCCAGCAGCTTATCAGGGGGAAACACTGAAGCTTTCTTT	CASSLSGGNTEAFF
.	TRBD2	TRBJ2-7	TRBV6-5	TGTGCCAGCAGCCAAGGACTAGCGGGGACCTACGAGCAGTACTTC	CASSQGLAGTYEQYF
few	.	TRBJ2-7	TRBV18	TGTGCCAGCTCTACCTCTGGGTCCTCCTACGAGCAGTACTTC	CASSTSGSSYEQYF
.	.	TRBJ1-5	TRBV19	TGTGCCAGTGGGGTAAATCAGCCCCAGCATTTT	CASGVNQPQHF
.	TRBD1	TRBJ1-4	TRBV19	TGTGCCAGTAGTCTTAAGGACAGGGGAGGTGAAAAACTGTTTTTT	CASSLKDRGGEKLFF
.	.	TRBJ1-2	TRBV2	TGTGCCAGATGGACCCGCCTTGACGCTAACTATGGCTACACCTTC	CARWTRLDANYGYTF
.	.	TRBJ2-5	TRBV19	TGTGCCAGTAGTATTTCCCGTAGAGAGACCCAGTACTTC	CASSISRRETQYF
.	.	TRBJ1-2	TRBV27	TGTGCCAGCAGTTTATCCCGCGGGACATCGACCAACTATGGCTACACCTTC	CASSLSRGTSTNYGYTF
.	.	TRBJ1-4	TRBV6-5	TGTGCCAGCCGGCGCATGCTGGGGTGGGATGAAAAACTGTTTTTT	CASRRMLGWDEKLFF
few	TRBD1	TRBJ2-5	TRBV19	TGTGCCAGTAGTACGACAGGGTCGAGAGAGACCCAGTACTTC	CASSTTGSRETQYF
.	.	TRBJ2-2	TRBV19	TGTGCCAGTAGCTACCCGGGCGAGAGGACCGGGGAGCTGTTTTTT	CASSYPGERTGELFF
.	TRBD1	TRBJ2-7	TRBV28	TGTGCCACCACTGGACAGGGCATGGGGCAGTACTTC	CATTGQGMGQYF
.	TRBD1	TRBJ2-7	TRBV27	TGTGCCAGCAGCCAACAAGGGACAGCAGGCGAGCAGTACTTC	CASSQQGTAGEQYF
.	TRBD2	TRBJ2-3	TRBV9	TGTGCCAGCAGCGTAGCGGGGGGAGCCGGAGATACGCAGTATTTT	CASSVAGGAGDTQYF